Below are 23 T cell receptor beta chains sequenced from a single sample in a study of T cell responses to AZD1222 COVID-19 vaccine. Only in-frame clones appear in the TCRdb table, and some are missing; sequencing was by immunoSEQ multiplex PCR. The sample has about 120,000 clones; about 92% are singletons. Sequenced material: peripheral blood, taken on day 0 of AZD1222 vaccination. Every receptor here comes from an adult in good health.

The J gene is TRBJ2-5, the V gene TRBV28; 8 nucleotides align to TRBD1. Looked up from germline, CDR1 is MDHEN and CDR2 is SYDVKM. The CDR3 length is 16 residues. V dropped 5 bases and J dropped 8; count of bases not matched to a gene: 16. The CDR3 sequence is CASSKTGQGDRVTQYF. The CDR3 DNA follows: TGTGCCAGCAGTAAAACCGGACAGGGCGATAGGGTTACCCAGTACTTC. Full variable domain (remainder filled in from reference TRBV28 and TRBJ2-5): DVKVTQSSRYLVKRTGEKVFLECVQDMDHENMFWYRQDPGLGLRLIYFSYDVKMKEKGDIPEGYSVSREKKERFSLILESASTNQTSMYLCASSKTGQGDRVTQYFGPGTRLLVL.

The gene calls are TRBV7-6 and TRBJ2-7; 7 nucleotides line up with TRBD2. Per germline, CDR1 SGHVS and CDR2 FNYEAQ. Trimming at V came to 5 bases and at J to 0 bases, leaving 4 bases not matched to a gene. The CDR3 is 14 residues long. CDR3 sequence (DNA): TGTGCCAGCAGCCCCAGCGGGGTCTCCTACGAGCAGTACTTC. Protein sequence: CASSPSGVSYEQYF.

J is TRBJ2-2 and V is TRBV18; 8 nucleotides align to TRBD1. CDR1 is KGHSH, CDR2 LQKENI, per germline. This CDR3 has 13 amino acids. Germline trimming cut 5 bases from V and 6 bases from J; bases unmatched to any gene: 2. The CDR3 DNA follows: TGTGCCAGCTCAACAGGGGGTCCCGGGGAGCTGTTTTTT. As protein: CASSTGGPGELFF.

This sequence joins TRBV18 and TRBJ1-3; D may be TRBD1 (5 bases). CDR1 is KGHSH, CDR2 LQKENI, per germline. The V end lost 5 bases, the J end lost 1 base, and 18 bases lay between the germline ends. CDR3 length: 17 amino acids. This CDR3 reads CASSSPGGVPSGNTIYF. The CDR3, as DNA: TGTGCCAGCTCATCCCCGGGGGGGGTTCCATCTGGAAACACCATATATTTT.

The V gene is TRBV19, the J gene TRBJ1-1; D perhaps matches TRBD1 (6 bases). The V gene's germline CDR1 is LNHDA and CDR2 SQIVND (reference sequence). The CDR3 sequence is 15 residues long. V gave up 3 bases and J gave up 7 bases, with 18 bases separating them. Here the CDR3 DNA reads TGTGCCAGTAGTATGGGGGAAAGGGACATCAGTGAAGCTTTCTTT. It codes for CASSMGERDISEAFF.

In DNA, the CDR3 is TGTGCCAGCGAGAACACCGGGGAGCTGTTTTTT. Residues: CASENTGELFF. The genes are TRBV12-3 or TRBV12-4 and TRBJ2-2; D is ambiguous. The CDR3 has 11 residues. V shed 8 bases and J shed 1 base, with 2 bases lying between them.

The chain carries TRBV5-1 and TRBJ1-2; TRBD1 matches 7 bases. The length of the CDR3 is 15 residues. V gave up 0 bases and J gave up 2 bases; unmatched junction bases: 4. CDR1 and CDR2 (germline): SGHRS, YFSETQ. The CDR3 region is CASSLAGTANYGYTF. As DNA, the CDR3 is TGCGCCAGCAGCTTGGCAGGGACAGCGAACTATGGCTACACCTTC.

The chain employs TRBV13 and TRBJ1-2; TRBD1 matches 8 bases. CDR1 is PRHDT and CDR2 is FYEKMQ in the germline V gene (reference sequence). The V segment lost 3 bases and the J segment 4 bases; nucleotides outside the gene matches: 10. The CDR3 has 16 amino acids. The CDR3 coding sequence is TGTGCCAGCAGCTTGGGGCAGGGGGCGCCTGTCTATGGCTACACCTTC. It codes for CASSLGQGAPVYGYTF.

This CDR3 is CASGWGQQGLQETQYF. The CDR3 DNA reads as TGTGCTAGTGGTTGGGGACAACAGGGCCTCCAAGAGACCCAGTACTTC. This sequence joins TRBV12-5 and TRBJ2-5; the D gene is possibly TRBD1 (6 bases). V was cut by 4 bases and J by 1 base, with 16 bases left in between. CDR1 LGHNT and CDR2 FRNRAP come from the germline V gene. The CDR3 has 16 amino acids. Drawing the rest from reference TRBV12-5 and TRBJ2-5, the complete variable domain is DARVTQTPRHKVTEMGQEVTMRCQPILGHNTVFWYRQTMMQGLELLAYFRNRAPLDDSGMPKDRFSAEMPDATLATLKIQPSEPRDSAVYFCASGWGQQGLQETQYFGPGTRLLVL.

The chain has TRBV4-2 and TRBJ2-7; perhaps D is TRBD1 or TRBD2 (5 bases each). This CDR3 region has 13 residues. Germline lookup yields CDR1 LGHNA and CDR2 YNFKEQ. Trimming removed 8 bases at V and 7 bases at J, with 18 bases between. The CDR3 DNA is TGTGCCAGCCGCCGGGACCCCGACCGGGAGCAGTACTTC. Protein product: CASRRDPDREQYF.

The V gene is TRBV3-1 (or the pseudogene TRBV3-2), the J gene TRBJ2-7; D is ambiguous. V was clipped by 5 bases and J by 3 bases, with 11 bases between them. The CDR3 runs to 13 residues. Germline CDR1 LGHDT, CDR2 YNNKEL (reference sequence). The CDR3 region is CASSGWEYYEQYF. CDR3 sequence (DNA): TGTGCCAGCAGCGGATGGGAATACTACGAGCAGTACTTC.

This clone has a single count. CDR3 sequence reads: CASSYERGNTIYF. As DNA, the CDR3 is TGTGCCAGCAGCTATGAGCGGGGAAACACCATATATTTT. The V call is TRBV11-1, the J call TRBJ1-3; D gene uncertain. Germline assignment: CDR1 SGHAT and CDR2 FQDESV (reference sequence). Trimming removed 4 bases from V and 4 bases from J, with 8 bases in between. This CDR3 has 13 residues.

V is TRBV7-2 and J is TRBJ1-1; no clear D. The CDR3 has 13 residues. Germline lookup yields CDR1 SGHTA and CDR2 FQGNSA. The V end was cut by 3 bases, the J end by 5 bases, with 10 bases between. This chain's CDR3 is CASSLAAGTEAFF. CDR3 DNA sequence: TGTGCCAGCAGCTTGGCCGCCGGAACTGAAGCTTTCTTT. Full variable domain (remainder filled in from reference TRBV7-2 and TRBJ1-1): GAGVSQSPSNKVTEKGKDVELRCDPISGHTALYWYRQSLGQGLEFLIYFQGNSAPDKSGLPSDRFSAERTGGSVSTLTIQRTQQEDSAVYLCASSLAAGTEAFFGQGTRLTVV.

The chain joins TRBV28 to TRBJ1-2; D gene unclear. Germline CDR1 MDHEN, CDR2 SYDVKM. Trimming shortened V by 6 bases and J by 8 bases, and 16 bases separated the two germline ends. The CDR3 extends over 13 amino acids. The CDR3 region is CASSPRNRRGYTF. CDR3 DNA: TGTGCCAGCAGCCCCCGGAACCGGCGGGGCTACACCTTC.

CDR3 DNA: TGTGCCAGCACCTCAGGGCCGAGTGAGCAGTTCTTC. Residues: CASTSGPSEQFF. J is TRBJ2-1 and V is TRBV12-3 or TRBV12-4; maybe TRBD1 (5 bases). The V gene lost 7 bases and the J gene lost 9 bases, with 13 bases spanning the gap. CDR3 length equals 12 residues.

CDR3: CASSSTSGRGYNEQFF. In nucleotides, the CDR3 is TGTGCCAGCAGTTCGACTAGCGGGAGGGGATACAATGAGCAGTTCTTC. This chain connects TRBV7-6 to TRBJ2-1; 14 positions match TRBD2. The CDR3 runs 16 residues. Germline V gene lookup returns CDR1 SGHVS and CDR2 FNYEAQ. V gave up 6 bases and J gave up 4 bases; unmatched junction bases: 5.

The CDR3 reads CASSLVGGPKNIQYF. The CDR3 nucleotides read TGCGCCAGCAGCTTGGTTGGAGGGCCCAAAAACATTCAGTACTTC. V usage is TRBV5-1 and J usage is TRBJ2-4; TRBD2 is a possible D gene (6 bases). The germline gives CDR1 SGHRS, CDR2 YFSETQ. The CDR3 runs to 15 residues. V was clipped by 0 bases and J by 2 bases, with 9 bases between them.

V usage is TRBV9 and J usage is TRBJ2-5, with TRBD2 matching 11 bases. This CDR3 comprises 17 residues. Germline V gene data show CDR1 as SGDLS and CDR2 as YYNGEE. With 3 bases clipped from V and 0 bases from J, the junction kept 7 bases outside the gene matches. The CDR3, as DNA: TGTGCCAGCAGCGCCGCTAGCGGGAGGCAATACCAAGAGACCCAGTACTTC. Translation: CASSAASGRQYQETQYF.

Details on this clone: Relative to the germline gene, one junction end is altered; a read error may explain this. The chain couples TRBV7-7 to TRBJ2-1; 7 nucleotides match TRBD1. The CDR3 length is 14 residues. Germline-derived CDR1 and CDR2 are SSHAT and FNYEAQ (reference sequence). In DNA, the CDR3 is TGTGCTAGCAGCCCATCTACAGGGGCCAAGGGGCAGTTCTTC. As protein: CASSPSTGAKGQFF.

V and J are TRBV29-1 and TRBJ2-7, with D maybe TRBD1 (6 bases). There are 15 residues in the CDR3. V was shortened by 2 bases and J by 0 bases, with 14 bases between the two germline ends. Looked up from germline, CDR1 is SQVTM and CDR2 is ANQGSEA. CDR3 bases: TGCAGCGTTGAAAGGGCGGACAGCTTCTCCTACGAGCAGTACTTC. It is translated as CSVERADSFSYEQYF.

This chain connects TRBV13 to TRBJ1-2; D unresolved. CDR1 is PRHDT and CDR2 is FYEKMQ in the germline V gene (reference sequence). The CDR3 spans 13 residues. V lost 5 bases and J 6 bases, leaving 13 bases between the germline ends. CDR3 amino acids: CASSNGRTNGYTF. In DNA form, the CDR3 reads TGTGCCAGCAGCAATGGACGGACGAATGGCTACACCTTC.

The genes are TRBV5-8 and TRBJ2-5; no firm D call. The germline V gene encodes CDR1 SGHTS and CDR2 YDEGEE. The V end lost 3 bases, the J end lost 0 bases, and 9 bases lay between the germline ends. The CDR3 extends over 14 amino acids. CDR3 sequence: CASSSLRYQETQYF. DNA for the CDR3: TGTGCCAGCAGCTCCCTTAGGTACCAAGAGACCCAGTACTTC.

The V call is TRBV21-1, the J call TRBJ1-2. TRBV21-1 is a listed pseudogene. The length of the CDR3 is 12 residues. CDR3 residues: CASSSQGGGYTF. CDR3 DNA sequence: TGTGCCAGCAGCTCCCAGGGAGGTGGCTACACCTTC.